The 9 T cell receptor beta chains in this list originate from one sample, sequenced in a study of blood T cell repertoires in COVID-19 (TCRdb year 2020). The library was produced with the immunoSEQ multiplex PCR assay. Held by TCRdb, this immuneACCESS table contains in-frame sequences only and omits some clones. Under half of the omission traces to an unresolved V gene where checked; the cause of the rest is unknown. The sample table shows under 100,000 clones, and about 84% are seen once. Of the sample, around a quarter is held by the ten largest clones. The sequenced material came from peripheral blood. Receptors originate from an older man with active or convalescent COVID-19.

With respect to this clone: The junction does not match germline at one end; this may be a read error. The V and J genes are TRBV29-1 and TRBJ2-7; no firm D call. CDR1 is SQVTM and CDR2 is ANQGSEA in the germline V gene. The CDR3 has 12 residues. CDR3 nucleotide sequence: TGCAGCGCTGAAGATCGGGTTTTGAAGCAGTACTTC. Amino acids: CSAEDRVLKQYF.

This rearrangement joins TRBV11-2 to TRBJ1-3, with D possibly TRBD1 on 5 matching bases. The CDR3 contains 15 residues. V lost 5 bases and J 0 bases, leaving 11 bases between the germline ends. Germline CDR1 is SGHAT and CDR2 is FQNNGV. The CDR3 bases are TGTGCCAGCAGCATTGACAGATTCTCTGGAAACACCATATATTTT. This gives the protein CASSIDRFSGNTIYF.

The chain combines TRBV6-5 with TRBJ1-1; D call uncertain. Germline V gene lookup returns CDR1 MNHEY and CDR2 SVGAGI. The CDR3 loop spans 13 amino acids. V lost 3 bases, J lost 2 bases, and 7 bases lay in between. CDR3 sequence: CASSYDFNTEAFF. CDR3 nucleotides: TGTGCCAGCAGTTATGACTTTAACACTGAAGCTTTCTTT.

This clone was counted only a few times. The rearrangement joins TRBV19 to TRBJ1-2, with TRBD1 matching 11 bases. Germline CDR1 and CDR2: LNHDA and SQIVND (reference sequence). V shed 6 bases and J 6 bases; nucleotides not matched to a gene: 6. The CDR3 runs 14 residues. The chain's CDR3 is CASSLGQGVDGYTF. CDR3 nucleotides: TGTGCCAGTAGCTTGGGACAGGGGGTGGATGGCTACACCTTC. The complete variable domain, with remaining parts taken from reference TRBV19 and TRBJ1-2, reads DGGITQSPKYLFRKEGQNVTLSCEQNLNHDAMYWYRQDPGQGLRLIYYSQIVNDFQKGDIAEGYSVSREKKESFPLTVTSAQKNPTAFYLCASSLGQGVDGYTFGSGTRLTVV.

This sequence joins TRBV5-4 and TRBJ2-1; D is possibly TRBD2 (5 bases). The CDR3 runs to 16 residues. Germline V CDR1 and CDR2: SGHNT, YYREEE (reference sequence). Trimming took off 3 bases at V and 2 bases at J, with 15 bases between the two ends. The CDR3 coding sequence is TGTGCCAGCAGCTCGCGAGGGTCCGGTCCCTACAATGAGCAGTTCTTC. This translates into CASSSRGSGPYNEQFF. The variable domain in full, completed from reference TRBV5-4 and TRBJ2-1, reads ETGVTQSPTHLIKTRGQQVTLRCSSQSGHNTVSWYQQALGQGPQFIFQYYREEENGRGNFPPRFSGLQFPNYSSELNVNALELDDSALYLCASSSRGSGPYNEQFFGPGTRLTVL.

The chain recombines TRBV11-2 with TRBJ2-3; perhaps TRBD1 as D (6 bases). The CDR3 spans 14 residues. V dropped 0 bases and J dropped 6 bases, with 10 bases sitting between them. CDR1 and CDR2 (germline): SGHAT, FQNNGV. CDR3 in DNA: TGTGCCAGCAGCTTAGAGGGGGCGCGCGATACGCAGTATTTT. Translated, it gives CASSLEGARDTQYF.

The chain has TRBV5-4 and TRBJ2-5, with D hard to call. V lost 0 bases to trimming and J lost 4 bases, with 10 bases between them. The CDR3 is 14 residues long. Germline-derived CDR1 and CDR2 are SGHNT and YYREEE (reference sequence). The CDR3 nucleotides read TGTGCCAGCAGCTTGGCCGGTAGTCTAGAGACCCAGTACTTC. Amino acid sequence: CASSLAGSLETQYF.

CDR3 in amino acids: CASSILGVNTEAFF. DNA for the CDR3: TGTGCCAGTAGTATATTGGGAGTGAACACTGAAGCTTTCTTT. This chain connects TRBV19 to TRBJ1-1; D unclear. Trimming left V 2 bases short and J 0 bases short, with 7 bases between. The CDR3 loop spans 14 amino acids. Germline V gives CDR1 LNHDA, CDR2 SQIVND (reference sequence).

There are a few counts of this clone. The chain joins TRBV6-2 or TRBV6-3 to TRBJ1-6, with D perhaps matching TRBD1 (6 bases). The ends were cut back, 2 bases at V and 9 bases at J, with 17 bases in the middle. CDR1 and CDR2 (germline): MNHEY, SVGEGT. The CDR3 is made up of 16 amino acids. The DNA of the CDR3 is TGTGCCAGCAGTTACCGACGGGACACCGTAGCTTCACCCCTCCACTTT. Encoded protein: CASSYRRDTVASPLHF.